This T cell receptor beta chain was sequenced in a study of blood T cell repertoires in COVID-19. For the study at large: The United States, Italy and Spain provided the acute and convalescent COVID-19 samples.

Trimming took off 1 base at V and 0 bases at J, with 10 bases between the two ends. Germline CDR1 reads SEHNR; CDR2 reads FQNEAQ (reference sequence). CDR3 length: 15 residues. Authors' processing steps: The authors estimated nucleated cell counts from reference gene primer amplification. Profiling relied on immunoSEQ multiplex PCR, and the TCRdb table lists in-frame clones only, not all of them. The V and J calls and clone size are taken from that table; D and trimming were inferred from the DNA. The repertoire holds approximately 210,000 clones, with 80% as singletons. This clone has just a few counts.

The rearrangement links TRBV7-9 to TRBJ2-7, with D possibly TRBD1 on 6 matching bases. Specimen: PBMCs or T cells enriched from blood (not recorded which). The TCR comes from a man aged 25-40 years with acute COVID-19. DNA of the CDR3: TGTGCCAGCAGCTTAGAACAGGGAAACTCCTACGAGCAGTACTTC. This gives the protein CASSLEQGNSYEQYF.